This T cell receptor (beta chain) originates from a study of T-cell memory formation after mild COVID-19 (dated by TCRdb to the early 2020s). With regard to the full study: TCR sequence clusters from the two donors were found to be largely donor specific. Longitudinal TCRalpha and TCRbeta repertoire sequencing tracked T-cell clones expanding and contracting after mild COVID-19 in two donors. Two young, previously healthy adult volunteers, one female and one male, were included in the cohort.

V is pared back by 6 bases and J by 4 bases, with 10 bases lying between the germline termini. According to the germline V gene, CDR1 reads MRHNA and CDR2 reads SNTAGT. From cysteine to valine, the CDR3 is 12 amino acids long. Only the CDR3 part of the read is kept: 36 bases, read in frame from the first base. Sequencing was performed on an Illumina NovaSeq 6000. Using 5'RACE with constant-segment primers, TCRalpha and TCRbeta cDNA libraries were constructed, with sample barcodes and unique molecular identifiers added in the process. RNA was extracted from every sample with Trizol reagent. Library amplification was performed in two PCR steps, and a second sample barcode and Illumina TruSeq adapters were introduced in the second step. The libraries were sequenced on an Illumina NovaSeq using 2 x 150 bp paired-end reads. In the paper's pipeline: Reads were demultiplexed and collapsed into UMI-guided consensus sequences with migec v1.2.7. Using mixcr v2.1.11, the UMI consensuses were aligned to TRA and TRB V and J templates and assembled into clonotypes. Expanded or contracted clonotypes were those called significant by both edgeR and NoisET, with noise models trained on biological replicates. For edgeR calls, the thresholds were a false discovery rate-adjusted p below 0.01 and a log2 fold-change of 1. As an exploratory analysis of dynamics, max-normalized trajectories of the 1000 most abundant clonotypes were examined with PCA combined with hierarchical clustering. Separately sequenced CD4+ and CD8+ repertoires were used to assign a CD4 or CD8 phenotype to each responding clone. TCRdb trimmed the raw reads at Q25, called clones with MiXCR and kept productive beta chains. CDR3 protein duplicates are merged, each entry listing the most common genes and DNA. What appears here as the V and J calls and clone size reflects TCRdb's work, not the paper's. The sample table shows just over 300,000 distinct CDR3 sequences, and 15% to 20% are seen once. The ten largest clones add up to around 20% of the sample.

Overall study outcomes, separate from this receptor: Contracting CD4+ clones turned up mainly in the CM and EM memory subsets, whereas EMRA was where CD8+ clones were enriched. Some responding clones were detected in pre-infection memory, which suggested that pre-existing cross-reactive memory T cells had joined the SARS-CoV-2 response. Clones that contracted from day 15 to 85 showed balanced CD4/CD8 phenotypes, whereas a second wave of clones that expanded from day 15 to 37 leaned towards CD4+. SARS-CoV-2 specificity of the second-wave clones peaking on day 37 was not confirmed. The study covered only a couple of mild cases, and larger cohorts including severe cases with pre-infection samples were considered necessary.

This clonotype has a handful of counts. Its antigen is not yet known. Base qualities are missing; no much larger clone stands one base away. PBMCs were isolated by Ficoll-Paque density gradient centrifugation. Material for sequencing was PBMCs or a T cell subset sorted from them (not recorded which). This clonotype originated in a man between 18 and 29 years old who had mild COVID-19 (a few samples of this study predate the infection). The sample titles of this study are shuffled in the database, so cell type and time point are left out; the donor was told from shared clones. The sequence links TRBV6-4 to TRBJ2-7; the D gene is perhaps TRBD1 or TRBD2, each of them matching over 5 bases. The CDR3 region reads CASRRGTYEQYV. The sequenced DNA: TGTGCCAGCAGGAGAGGGACGTACGAGCAGTACGTC.